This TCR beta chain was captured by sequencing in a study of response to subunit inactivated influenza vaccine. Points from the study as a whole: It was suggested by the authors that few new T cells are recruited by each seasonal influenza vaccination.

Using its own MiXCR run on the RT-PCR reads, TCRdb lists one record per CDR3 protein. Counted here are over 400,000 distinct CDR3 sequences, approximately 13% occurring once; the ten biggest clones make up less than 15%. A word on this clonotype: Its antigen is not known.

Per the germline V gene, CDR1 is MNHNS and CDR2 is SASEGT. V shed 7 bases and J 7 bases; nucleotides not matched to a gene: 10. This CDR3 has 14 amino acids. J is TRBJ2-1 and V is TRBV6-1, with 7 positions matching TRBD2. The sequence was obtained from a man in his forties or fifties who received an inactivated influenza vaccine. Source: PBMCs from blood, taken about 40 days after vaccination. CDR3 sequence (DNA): TGTGCCAGCACCGCAGCGGGGTTGGGGAATGAGCAGTTCTTC. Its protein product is CASTAAGLGNEQFF.